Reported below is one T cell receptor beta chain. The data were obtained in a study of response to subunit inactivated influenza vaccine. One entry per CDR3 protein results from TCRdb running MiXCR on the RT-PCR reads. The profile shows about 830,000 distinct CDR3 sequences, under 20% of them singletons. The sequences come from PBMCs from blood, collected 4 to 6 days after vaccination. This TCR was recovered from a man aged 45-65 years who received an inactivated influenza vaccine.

The CDR3 DNA follows: TGTGCCAGCAGGACGACAGGCCAGAACACTGAAGCTTTCTTT. Encoded protein: CASRTTGQNTEAFF. The gene calls are TRBV12-3 or TRBV12-4 and TRBJ1-1, with D perhaps TRBD1 (6 bases). This CDR3 spans 14 amino acids. V was pared by 6 bases and J by 1 base, with 12 bases between.